The rows below give T cell receptor beta chains drawn from one sample of a study of T cell responses to AZD1222 COVID-19 vaccine. This table comes from immunoSEQ multiplex PCR, and its TCRdb copy is limited to in-frame clones, with some not included. This table holds tens of thousands of clones, 80% to 90% found once. Sequencing used peripheral blood, obtained 28 days after the second AZD1222 dose. These receptors all stem from an adult who received the AZD1222 COVID-19 vaccine. Each CDR3 is given with its conserved first and last residue. D genes are given only for firm matches. The size of a clone is reported for some rows only, either as once, few or many, or as a class for expanded clones.

clone_size: NA; j_call: TRBJ1-5; v_call: TRBV19; d_call: TRBD1; cdr3_aa: CASSRDREWYQPQHF; cdr3_nt: TGTGCCAGTAGTAGGGACAGGGAGTGGTATCAGCCCCAGCATTTT
clone_size: NA; j_call: TRBJ1-2; v_call: TRBV4-1; d_call: NA; cdr3_aa: CASSQVGGAGYGYTF; cdr3_nt: TGCGCCAGCAGCCAAGTAGGGGGGGCTGGCTATGGCTACACCTTC
clone_size: NA; j_call: TRBJ2-3; v_call: TRBV5-1; d_call: TRBD2; cdr3_aa: CASSLISGNTDTQYF; cdr3_nt: TGCGCCAGCAGCTTGATTAGCGGGAACACAGATACGCAGTATTTT
clone_size: NA; j_call: TRBJ2-2; v_call: TRBV7-3; d_call: TRBD2; cdr3_aa: CASSLQGTSGEGGPGELFF; cdr3_nt: TGTGCCAGCAGCTTACAAGGGACTAGCGGGGAAGGGGGTCCCGGGGAGCTGTTTTTT
clone_size: NA; j_call: TRBJ2-7; v_call: TRBV5-1; d_call: NA; cdr3_aa: CASSLGDHLPYEQYF; cdr3_nt: TGCGCCAGCAGCTTGGGGGATCACCTACCCTACGAGCAGTACTTC
clone_size: NA; j_call: TRBJ1-5; v_call: TRBV19; d_call: NA; cdr3_aa: CASSIDSPAFGDPPQHF; cdr3_nt: TGTGCCAGTAGTATAGATTCGCCTGCCTTCGGGGACCCGCCCCAGCATTTT
clone_size: NA; j_call: TRBJ2-3; v_call: TRBV7-9; d_call: NA; cdr3_aa: CASSPEGYTQYF; cdr3_nt: TGTGCCAGCAGCCCAGAGGGCTATACGCAGTATTTT
clone_size: NA; j_call: TRBJ2-3; v_call: TRBV6-5; d_call: NA; cdr3_aa: CASSSGGGRTDTQYF; cdr3_nt: TGTGCCAGCAGTTCCGGGGGCGGGAGAACAGATACGCAGTATTTT
clone_size: NA; j_call: TRBJ1-2; v_call: TRBV28; d_call: NA; cdr3_aa: CASSFSPAMAFGYTF; cdr3_nt: TGTGCCAGCAGTTTTTCCCCCGCCATGGCTTTTGGCTACACCTTC
clone_size: NA; j_call: TRBJ2-3; v_call: TRBV18; d_call: NA; cdr3_aa: CASSAAGTDTQYF; cdr3_nt: TGTGCCAGCTCCGCGGCGGGAACAGATACGCAGTATTTT
clone_size: few; j_call: TRBJ2-7; v_call: TRBV4-1; d_call: NA; cdr3_aa: CASSQERAATYEQYF; cdr3_nt: TGCGCCAGCAGCCAAGAACGGGCGGCAACCTACGAGCAGTACTTC
clone_size: NA; j_call: TRBJ2-7; v_call: TRBV28; d_call: TRBD2; cdr3_aa: CASSLYSPGLVYEQYF; cdr3_nt: TGTGCCAGCAGTTTATACTCCCCGGGACTAGTATACGAGCAGTACTTC
clone_size: NA; j_call: TRBJ2-1; v_call: TRBV4-1; d_call: TRBD2; cdr3_aa: CASSPGTSGRRAYNEQFF; cdr3_nt: TGCGCCAGCAGCCCCGGGACTAGCGGGAGAAGGGCCTACAATGAGCAGTTCTTC
clone_size: NA; j_call: TRBJ1-2; v_call: TRBV19; d_call: NA; cdr3_aa: CATRLYGYTF; cdr3_nt: TGTGCCACCCGCCTCTATGGCTACACCTTC
clone_size: NA; j_call: TRBJ2-7; v_call: TRBV7-9; d_call: NA; cdr3_aa: CASSLRTAYEQYF; cdr3_nt: TGTGCCAGCAGCTTAAGGACGGCCTACGAGCAGTACTTC
clone_size: NA; j_call: TRBJ1-1; v_call: TRBV5-1; d_call: NA; cdr3_aa: CASSQGQGPGTEAFF; cdr3_nt: TGCGCCAGCAGCCAAGGCCAGGGCCCCGGGACTGAAGCTTTCTTT
clone_size: NA; j_call: TRBJ1-4; v_call: TRBV19; d_call: TRBD1; cdr3_aa: CASSTLDRRSTNEKLFF; cdr3_nt: TGTGCCAGTAGTACATTGGACAGGCGATCAACTAATGAAAAACTGTTTTTT
clone_size: NA; j_call: TRBJ2-5; v_call: TRBV11-2; d_call: TRBD2; cdr3_aa: CASSSGTSGSFGETQYF; cdr3_nt: TGTGCCAGCAGCTCCGGGACTAGCGGGAGCTTCGGGGAGACCCAGTACTTC
clone_size: NA; j_call: TRBJ2-7; v_call: TRBV2; d_call: TRBD2; cdr3_aa: CASSAGLAGKIGQYF; cdr3_nt: TGTGCCAGCAGTGCTGGACTAGCGGGAAAGATTGGGCAGTACTTC
clone_size: NA; j_call: TRBJ2-7; v_call: TRBV11-2; d_call: TRBD1; cdr3_aa: CASSLTGVSYEQYF; cdr3_nt: TGTGCCAGCAGCCTGACAGGGGTCTCCTACGAGCAGTACTTC